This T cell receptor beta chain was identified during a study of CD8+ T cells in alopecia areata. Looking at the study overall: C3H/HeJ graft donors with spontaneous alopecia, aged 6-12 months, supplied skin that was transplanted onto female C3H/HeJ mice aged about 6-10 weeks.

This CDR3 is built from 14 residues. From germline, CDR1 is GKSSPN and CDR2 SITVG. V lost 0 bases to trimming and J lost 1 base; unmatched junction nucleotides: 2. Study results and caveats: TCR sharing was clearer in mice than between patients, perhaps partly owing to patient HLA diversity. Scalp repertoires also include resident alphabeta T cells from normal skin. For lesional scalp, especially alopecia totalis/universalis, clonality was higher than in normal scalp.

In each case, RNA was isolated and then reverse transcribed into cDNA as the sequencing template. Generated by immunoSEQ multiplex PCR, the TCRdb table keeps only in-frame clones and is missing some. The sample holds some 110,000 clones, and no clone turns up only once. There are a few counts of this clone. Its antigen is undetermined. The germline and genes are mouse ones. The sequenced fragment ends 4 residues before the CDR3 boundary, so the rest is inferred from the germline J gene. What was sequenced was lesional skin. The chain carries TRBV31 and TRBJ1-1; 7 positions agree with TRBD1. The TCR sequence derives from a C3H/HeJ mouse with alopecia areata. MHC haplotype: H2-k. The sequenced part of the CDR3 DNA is TGTGCCTGGAGTCTAACAGGGGTAAACACA. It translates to CAWSLTGVNT. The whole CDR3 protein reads CAWSLTGVNTEVFF.